These 21 T cell receptor beta chains were all obtained from the same sample, sequenced in a study of cytomegalovirus exposure and HLA in healthy donors. Clones were sequenced by immunoSEQ multiplex PCR, and TCRdb holds only the in-frame ones, with some missing. The data hold fewer than 200,000 clones, with 86% observed a single time. The sample comprised PBMCs. These TCRs come from a man aged 25 to 40 in good health and CMV-seropositive.

This clone was seen a single time. This rearrangement joins TRBV28 to TRBJ2-7; possible D gene TRBD2, 5 bases. Germline V gene data show CDR1 as MDHEN and CDR2 as SYDVKM. The ends were cut back, 7 bases at V and 1 base at J, with 14 bases in the middle. The CDR3 runs 14 residues. The chain's CDR3 is CASTSAGGSYEQYF. DNA of the CDR3: TGTGCCAGCACCTCTGCGGGCGGGTCCTACGAGCAGTACTTC.

V and J are TRBV2 and TRBJ2-5; D is possibly TRBD2 (6 bases). Deletions cut 7 bases from V and 4 bases from J, with 19 bases between. There are 15 residues in the CDR3. Germline-derived CDR1 and CDR2 are SNHLY and FYNNEI. The CDR3 sequence is CASMVSGTIGETQYF. The CDR3 nucleotides are TGTGCCAGCATGGTTAGCGGAACTATCGGAGAGACCCAGTACTTC.

The genes are TRBV29-1 and TRBJ1-3; a possible D gene is TRBD1 (6 bases). Trimming shortened V by 2 bases and J by 4 bases, and 6 bases separated the two germline ends. The CDR3 extends over 12 amino acids. CDR1 is SQVTM, CDR2 ANQGSEA, per germline. CDR3 nucleotide sequence: TGCAGCGTTGAAACAGGGGGAAACACCATATATTTT. It encodes CSVETGGNTIYF.

This clone appeared a few times. The chain is built from TRBV19 and TRBJ1-5; weak D call: TRBD1 (6 bases). Germline V gene lookup returns CDR1 LNHDA and CDR2 SQIVND (reference sequence). V was clipped by 7 bases and J by 0 bases, with 16 bases between them. This CDR3 contains 16 residues. The CDR3 protein is CASKGRGLYSNQPQHF. For the CDR3, the DNA is TGTGCCAGTAAGGGCAGGGGCCTTTATAGCAATCAGCCCCAGCATTTT.

V gene TRBV9 combines with J gene TRBJ1-2; D uncertain. Trimming shortened V by 6 bases and J by 5 bases, and 17 bases separated the two germline ends. Germline loops: CDR1 SGDLS, CDR2 YYNGEE. The CDR3 covers 14 residues. The CDR3: CASTLHDTTYGYTF. The CDR3 DNA sequence: TGTGCCAGCACTTTACACGACACTACTTATGGCTACACCTTC.

The chain is built from TRBV4-1 and TRBJ1-5; D remains unclear. Per the germline V gene, CDR1 is MGHRA and CDR2 is YSYEKL. CDR3 size: 14 residues. V was cut by 1 base and J by 7 bases, with 11 bases left in between. The CDR3 coding sequence is TGCGCCAGCAGCCAAGTCGAGGGATCCCAGCCCCAGCATTTT. Translated: CASSQVEGSQPQHF.

The rearrangement joins TRBV5-1 to TRBJ1-1; tentatively, D is TRBD1 (6 bases). V lost 0 bases and J 4 bases, leaving 10 bases between the germline ends. CDR3 size: 14 residues. From germline, CDR1 is SGHRS and CDR2 YFSETQ. Here the CDR3 DNA reads TGCGCCAGCAGCTTGGTTGGGGGGCGCACTGAAGCTTTCTTT. Translating gives CASSLVGGRTEAFF.

V and J are TRBV7-6 and TRBJ2-3; 9 nucleotides match TRBD2. V shed 0 bases and J 2 bases; nucleotides not matched to a gene: 6. Per germline, CDR1 SGHVS and CDR2 FNYEAQ. This CDR3 has 17 residues. The CDR3 DNA sequence: TGTGCCAGCAGCTTAGCTAGCGGGGGACCTAACACAGATACGCAGTATTTT. Translated: CASSLASGGPNTDTQYF.

V usage is TRBV4-1 and J usage is TRBJ2-6, with D possibly TRBD1 on 6 matching bases. The CDR3 consists of 16 residues. CDR1 is MGHRA and CDR2 is YSYEKL in the germline V gene. Trimming removed 3 bases from V and 2 bases from J, with 11 bases in between. CDR3 coding DNA: TGCGCCAGCAGCCAGCTACAGGGAGCTGGGGCCAACGTCCTGACTTTC. It translates to CASSQLQGAGANVLTF.

The chain employs TRBV7-8 and TRBJ2-7; TRBD1 agrees at 9 bases. V shed 4 bases and J 5 bases; nucleotides not matched to a gene: 9. The V gene's germline CDR1 is SGHVS and CDR2 FQNEAQ. The CDR3 extends over 15 amino acids. The CDR3 loop is CASSSGQGTGHEQYF. The CDR3 coding sequence is TGTGCCAGCAGCTCGGGACAGGGAACGGGCCACGAGCAGTACTTC.

The gene calls are TRBV27 and TRBJ1-1; D is unclear. This CDR3 region has 14 residues. V was clipped by 5 bases and J by 3 bases, with 13 bases between them. Germline CDR1 MNHEY, CDR2 SMNVEV (reference sequence). CDR3 amino acids: CASSDPRVDTEAFF. In DNA, the CDR3 is TGTGCCAGCAGTGACCCTAGAGTGGACACTGAAGCTTTCTTT.

The chain is built from TRBV7-6 and TRBJ2-5; D might be TRBD2 (7 bases). The CDR3 has 15 residues. V was shortened by 1 base and J by 1 base, with 10 bases between the two germline ends. Germline loops: CDR1 SGHVS, CDR2 FNYEAQ. DNA for the CDR3: TGTGCCAGCAGCTTAGGGCGGGGGCGCCAAGAGACCCAGTACTTC. Translation gives CASSLGRGRQETQYF.

The chain has TRBV27 and TRBJ2-1, with D tentatively TRBD2 (5 bases). Germline V lookup: CDR1 MNHEY, CDR2 SMNVEV (reference sequence). The CDR3 is made up of 15 amino acids. Trimming stripped 3 bases from V and 0 bases from J, with 9 bases between. The DNA of the CDR3 is TGTGCCAGCAGTTTTGGACTGCGCTCCTACAATGAGCAGTTCTTC. It yields the protein CASSFGLRSYNEQFF.

The V call is TRBV7-2, the J call TRBJ2-7; D possibly corresponds to TRBD2 (7 bases). CDR3 length: 15 residues. CDR1 SGHTA and CDR2 FQGNSA come from the germline V gene. V gave up 3 bases and J gave up 4 bases, with 16 bases separating them. CDR3 loop: CASSFRLGGAYEQYF. CDR3 sequence (DNA): TGTGCCAGCAGCTTTCGACTAGGGGGGGCTTACGAGCAGTACTTC.

This clone was counted a single time. This sequence joins TRBV9 and TRBJ2-7, with D perhaps matching TRBD1 (5 bases). The CDR3 contains 12 residues. CDR1 SGDLS and CDR2 YYNGEE come from the germline V gene. Trimming took off 5 bases at V and 4 bases at J, with 10 bases between the two ends. The CDR3 spells CASRGDSYEQYF. Here the CDR3 DNA reads TGTGCCAGCAGGGGCGACAGTTACGAGCAGTACTTC.

This rearrangement joins TRBV4-3 to TRBJ1-2; no clear D gene. The germline CDR1 and CDR2 sequences are LGHNA and YSLEER. Trimming removed 0 bases from V and 3 bases from J, with 20 bases in between. The CDR3 loop spans 18 amino acids. CDR3 region: CASSQDRVGGTLYYGYTF. CDR3 nucleotide sequence: TGCGCCAGCAGCCAAGATCGGGTCGGAGGAACCCTATACTATGGCTACACCTTC.

The chain recombines TRBV7-6 with TRBJ1-4; no reliable D call. The germline V and J ends were trimmed by 2 bases and 5 bases, with 12 bases remaining between them. The CDR3 is 15 residues long. From germline, CDR1 is SGHVS and CDR2 FNYEAQ. CDR3 DNA sequence: TGTGCCAGCAGCTTAAGGCGGAGTGGGAATGAAAAACTGTTTTTT. It specifies CASSLRRSGNEKLFF.

As regards this clone: The same CDR3 arises from other DNA sequences in this sample as well. The rearrangement joins TRBV18 to TRBJ1-1; TRBD1 might be the D (5 bases). Trimming removed 1 base from V and 5 bases from J, with 8 bases in between. CDR3 length: 13 residues. The germline CDR1 and CDR2 sequences are KGHSH and LQKENI. The chain's CDR3 is CASSPRGGTEAFF. The CDR3 bases are TGTGCCAGCTCACCACGGGGGGGAACTGAAGCTTTCTTT.

The rearrangement links TRBV15 to TRBJ1-2; D gene ambiguous. Germline V lookup: CDR1 LNHNV, CDR2 YYDKDF (reference sequence). Trimming pared 8 bases from V and 2 bases from J, leaving 12 bases between. The CDR3 runs to 13 residues. This CDR3 reads CATGPGNNYGYTF. CDR3 nucleotide sequence: TGTGCCACCGGACCAGGTAACAACTATGGCTACACCTTC.

The chain couples TRBV6-4 to TRBJ1-6, with a tentative D call TRBD1 (5 bases). The V gene's germline CDR1 is MRHNA and CDR2 SNTAGT. Trimming shortened V by 3 bases and J by 9 bases, and 9 bases separated the two germline ends. This CDR3 has 13 amino acids. The CDR3 region has the DNA TGTGCCAGCAGTGAGGGGGAGGGTTCACCCCTCCACTTT. Its protein product is CASSEGEGSPLHF.

The V gene is TRBV11-2, the J gene TRBJ1-1, with a possible D match to TRBD1 (6 bases). Germline V gene data show CDR1 as SGHAT and CDR2 as FQNNGV. The CDR3 consists of 13 residues. V was trimmed by 5 bases and J by 7 bases, leaving 14 bases between them. CDR3 DNA: TGTGCCAGCAGCGACCGGCCAGGGGTTGAAGCTTTCTTT. Its translation is CASSDRPGVEAFF.